Below, 16 T cell receptor beta chains from the same sample are listed, as sequenced in a study of TIL therapy for anti-PD-1-resistant metastatic lung cancer. Sequencing used immunoSEQ v3. Measured with immunoSEQ multiplex PCR; TCRdb has only the in-frame clones, and not every one. The data contain 95,000 or so clones, 50% to 70% of them singletons. Time point described: pre-treatment sample, taken before nivolumab and TIL therapy. The tumor samples were excised metastases, mostly pleural nodules or supraclavicular lymph nodes. This specimen consisted of tumor tissue, obtained at baseline. The receptors originated from a person between 30 and 80 years old with non-small cell lung cancer.

This chain uses TRBV5-4 with TRBJ2-7; 9 bases fit TRBD1. V shed 4 bases and J 7 bases; nucleotides not matched to a gene: 6. CDR3 size: 13 residues. CDR1 and CDR2 (germline): SGHNT, YYREEE (reference sequence). CDR3 sequence: CASSQDRGGEQYF. In DNA, the CDR3 is TGTGCCAGCAGCCAGGACAGGGGTGGTGAGCAGTACTTC.

The rearrangement uses TRBV11-2 and TRBJ2-7; D possibly corresponds to TRBD1 (5 bases). From germline, CDR1 is SGHAT and CDR2 FQNNGV. The CDR3 loop spans 16 amino acids. Trimming removed 4 bases from V and 3 bases from J, with 19 bases in between. CDR3 sequence reads: CASSYGFAGPLYEQYF. The DNA of the CDR3 is TGTGCCAGCAGCTACGGCTTCGCAGGGCCCCTCTACGAGCAGTACTTC.

The chain links TRBV28 to TRBJ2-7, with D unresolved. CDR1 and CDR2 (germline): MDHEN, SYDVKM. The CDR3 sequence is 10 residues long. V dropped 6 bases and J dropped 7 bases, with 7 bases sitting between them. CDR3 residues: CASSPREQYF. The CDR3, as DNA: TGTGCCAGCAGCCCTAGGGAGCAGTACTTC.

The V and J genes are TRBV12-3 or TRBV12-4 and TRBJ2-7; the D gene is possibly TRBD1 (5 bases). CDR3 size: 12 residues. V lost 6 bases and J 3 bases, leaving 9 bases between the germline ends. The CDR3 reads CASSSGFYEQYF. The CDR3 coding sequence is TGTGCCAGCAGCTCAGGGTTCTACGAGCAGTACTTC.

This chain connects TRBV19 to TRBJ1-2; D ambiguous. V was shortened by 7 bases and J by 8 bases, with 14 bases between the two germline ends. Germline V gene lookup returns CDR1 LNHDA and CDR2 SQIVND (reference sequence). The CDR3 contains 12 residues. CDR3 sequence (DNA): TGTGCCAGTAAAAACGGCCCGTGGGGCTACACCTTC. It encodes CASKNGPWGYTF.

This clone was picked up a small number of times. The chain couples TRBV4-1 to TRBJ1-1; weak D call: TRBD1 (6 bases). V shed 6 bases and J shed 7 bases, with 18 bases lying between them. CDR1 and CDR2 from the germline V gene are MGHRA and YSYEKL. This CDR3 comprises 14 residues. The CDR3 bases are TGCGCCAGCAGTCGGGGGGGGCACCAAGGTGAAGCTTTCTTT. Amino acid sequence: CASSRGGHQGEAFF.

V usage is TRBV7-8 and J usage is TRBJ2-7, with D perhaps matching TRBD2 (7 bases). The CDR3 is 17 residues long. V lost 1 base, J lost 6 bases, and 22 bases lay in between. Germline values: CDR1 SGHVS, CDR2 FQNEAQ. The CDR3 bases are TGTGCCAGCAGCTTAGTTAATATTCGCGGGGGCCTCGGCGAGCAGTACTTC. The encoded protein is CASSLVNIRGGLGEQYF.

This chain links TRBV18 with TRBJ2-3; 10 positions agree with TRBD2. CDR3 length: 17 residues. In germline, CDR1 is KGHSH, CDR2 LQKENI. With 5 bases clipped from V and 6 bases from J, the junction kept 14 bases outside the gene matches. The CDR3 region has the DNA TGTGCCAGCTCATCCCCCTCGAGAGCGGGGGGGCCCGATACGCAGTATTTT. It yields the protein CASSSPSRAGGPDTQYF.

The chain carries TRBV2 and TRBJ2-3; D not certain. The CDR3 spans 12 residues. The V gene's germline CDR1 is SNHLY and CDR2 FYNNEI. V was clipped by 2 bases and J by 10 bases, with 10 bases between them. CDR3 in amino acids: CASSEQSGPQYF. The CDR3, as DNA: TGTGCCAGCAGTGAACAGTCCGGGCCGCAGTATTTT.

Notes on this clone: Given a much more abundant clone one base away, this may be a read error. The V gene is TRBV11-2, the J gene TRBJ2-3; D is uncertain. This CDR3 spans 12 amino acids. The germline V gene has CDR1 SGHAT and CDR2 FQNNGV. V was pared by 2 bases and J by 4 bases, with 4 bases between. CDR3 sequence reads: CASSLQADTQYF. CDR3 in DNA: TGTGCCAGCAGCTTACAGGCAGATACGCAGTATTTT.

By share, this clone ranks as medium-sized. CDR3 residues: CASSLGSGEKEQYF. CDR3 bases: TGTGCCAGCAGCTTAGGATCCGGGGAAAAGGAGCAGTACTTC. The chain joins TRBV7-9 to TRBJ2-7, with a possible D match to TRBD2 (5 bases). This CDR3 is 14 amino acids long. CDR1 and CDR2 (germline): SEHNR, FQNEAQ (reference sequence). V dropped 1 base and J dropped 7 bases, with 14 bases sitting between them.

The table lists this clone with a few counts. This chain joins TRBV7-3 and TRBJ2-3; TRBD2 agrees at 11 bases. CDR1 SGHTA and CDR2 FQGTGA come from the germline V gene. This CDR3 has 15 residues. The V gene end was trimmed by 2 bases and the J gene end by 5 bases; junction bases not matched to a gene: 3. The CDR3 spells CASSLLAGGIDTQYF. CDR3 coding DNA: TGTGCCAGCAGCTTATTAGCGGGAGGGATAGATACGCAGTATTTT.

This clone was seen just once. The chain uses TRBV13 and TRBJ2-7; the D gene could be TRBD1 or TRBD2 (5 bases each). CDR3 length equals 17 residues. V dropped 8 bases and J dropped 0 bases, with 23 bases sitting between them. CDR1 is PRHDT and CDR2 is FYEKMQ in the germline V gene (reference sequence). CDR3 sequence reads: CASEPLGSQGDSYEQYF. The CDR3 DNA reads as TGTGCCAGCGAGCCCTTAGGATCCCAGGGAGACTCCTACGAGCAGTACTTC. Full variable domain (rest looked up from reference TRBV13 and TRBJ2-7): AAGVIQSPRHLIKEKRETATLKCYPIPRHDTVYWYQQGPGQDPQFLISFYEKMQSDKGSIPDRFSAQQFSDYHSELNMSSLELGDSALYFCASEPLGSQGDSYEQYFGPGTRLTVT.

This clone is a singleton in its sample. Other DNA sequences from this sample encode an identical CDR3 as well. This chain links TRBV6-5 with TRBJ1-1; D remains unclear. CDR1 is MNHEY and CDR2 is SVGAGI in the germline V gene. The V gene lost 0 bases and the J gene lost 2 bases, with 7 bases spanning the gap. The CDR3 spans 14 residues. The CDR3 sequence is CASSYSGGNTEAFF. Here the CDR3 DNA reads TGTGCCAGCAGTTACTCCGGCGGTAACACTGAAGCTTTCTTT.

The V call is TRBV11-2, the J call TRBJ2-2, with 15 bases lining up with TRBD2. Trimming at V came to 7 bases and at J to 3 bases, leaving 12 bases not matched to a gene. Germline assignment: CDR1 SGHAT and CDR2 FQNNGV. The CDR3 consists of 19 residues. This chain's CDR3 is CASTFRGLAGGWDTGELFF. In nucleotides, the CDR3 is TGTGCCAGCACCTTCCGCGGACTAGCGGGAGGGTGGGACACCGGGGAGCTGTTTTTT.

V gene TRBV5-6 combines with J gene TRBJ2-7, with D unresolved. Trimming shortened V by 0 bases and J by 3 bases, and 13 bases separated the two germline ends. This CDR3 spans 15 amino acids. Germline V CDR1 and CDR2: SGHDT, YYEEEE. The CDR3 DNA sequence: TGTGCCAGCAGCTTGGCATCAGCGCTATACTACGAGCAGTACTTC. It yields the protein CASSLASALYYEQYF. Supplemented by reference TRBV5-6 and TRBJ2-7, the full variable domain reads DAGVTQSPTHLIKTRGQQVTLRCSPKSGHDTVSWYQQALGQGPQFIFQYYEEEERQRGNFPDRFSGHQFPNYSSELNVNALLLGDSALYLCASSLASALYYEQYFGPGTRLTVT.